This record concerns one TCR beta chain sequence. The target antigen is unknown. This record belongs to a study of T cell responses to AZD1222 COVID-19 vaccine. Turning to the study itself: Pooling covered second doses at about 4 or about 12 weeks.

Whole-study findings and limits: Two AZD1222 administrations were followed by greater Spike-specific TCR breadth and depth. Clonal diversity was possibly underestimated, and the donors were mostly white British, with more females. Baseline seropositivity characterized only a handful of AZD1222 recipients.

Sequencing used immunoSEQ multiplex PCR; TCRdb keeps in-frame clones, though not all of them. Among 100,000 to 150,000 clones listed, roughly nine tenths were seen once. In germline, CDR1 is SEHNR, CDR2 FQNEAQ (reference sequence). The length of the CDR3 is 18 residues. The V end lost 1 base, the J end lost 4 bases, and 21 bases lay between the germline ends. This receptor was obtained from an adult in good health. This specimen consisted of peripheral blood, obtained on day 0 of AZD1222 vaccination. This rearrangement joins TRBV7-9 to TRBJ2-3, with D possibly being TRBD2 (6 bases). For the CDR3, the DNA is TGTGCCAGCAGCTTAGGGACTCTAGCGCGAACTCTGGCAGATACGCAGTATTTT. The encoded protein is CASSLGTLARTLADTQYF.